This T cell receptor (beta chain) comes out of a study of blood T cell repertoires in COVID-19. Overall study: The study drew acute and convalescent COVID-19 samples from the United States, Italy and Spain.

The CDR3 is 16 residues long. Germline CDR1 is MGHRA and CDR2 is YSYEKL. Trimming cost V 1 base and J 2 bases, with 12 bases left between them. In the authors' methods: Nucleated cell counts were estimated from reference gene primer amplification. The table came from immunoSEQ multiplex PCR; TCRdb's copy has only in-frame clones and leaves some out. V and J calls and clone size are given by that table; D and trimming were obtained from the DNA. The sample holds just under 150,000 clones, over 65% seen once. This chain links TRBV4-1 with TRBJ1-5; D possibly corresponds to TRBD1 (5 bases). Material for sequencing was peripheral blood. The TCR sequence derives from a human donor in a cohort sampled during active COVID-19. CDR3 sequence reads: CASSQVGGRGNQPQHF. In DNA, the CDR3 is TGCGCCAGCAGCCAAGTGGGGGGTAGGGGCAATCAGCCCCAGCATTTT.